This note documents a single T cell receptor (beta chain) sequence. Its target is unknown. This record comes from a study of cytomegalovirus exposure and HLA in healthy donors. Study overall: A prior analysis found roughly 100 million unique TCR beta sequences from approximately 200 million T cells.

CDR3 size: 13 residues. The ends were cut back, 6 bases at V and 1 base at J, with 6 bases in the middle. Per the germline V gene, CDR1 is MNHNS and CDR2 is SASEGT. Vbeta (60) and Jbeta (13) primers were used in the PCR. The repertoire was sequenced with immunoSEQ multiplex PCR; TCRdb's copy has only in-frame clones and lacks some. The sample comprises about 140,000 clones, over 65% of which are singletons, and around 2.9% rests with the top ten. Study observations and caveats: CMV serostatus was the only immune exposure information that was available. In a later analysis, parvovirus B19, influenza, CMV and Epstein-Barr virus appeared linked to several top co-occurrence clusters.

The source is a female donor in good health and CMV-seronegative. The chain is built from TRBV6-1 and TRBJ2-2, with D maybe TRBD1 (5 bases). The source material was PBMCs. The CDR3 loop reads CASRTENTGELFF. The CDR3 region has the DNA TGTGCCAGCAGGACAGAGAACACCGGGGAGCTGTTTTTT.